The subject of this entry is one TCR beta chain. Germline V gene data show CDR1 as SGHNT and CDR2 as YYREEE (reference sequence). The V segment lost 2 bases and the J segment 1 base; nucleotides outside the gene matches: 4. The CDR3 covers 16 residues. This sample was included in a study of radiotherapy plus CTLA-4 blockade in lung cancer. Profiling relied on immunoSEQ multiplex PCR, and the TCRdb table lists in-frame clones only, not all of them. The sample lists tens of thousands of clones, 70% to 80% occurring once. The specimen was peripheral blood, collected from a patient treated with radiotherapy plus ipilimumab. The V gene is TRBV5-4, the J gene TRBJ2-5, with 11 bases aligning to TRBD2. This clonotype was obtained from a human donor with non-small cell lung cancer who had a complete response to radiotherapy plus ipilimumab. CDR3 region: CASSFSGGARQETQYF. CDR3 nucleotide sequence: TGTGCCAGCAGCTTTAGCGGGGGGGCCCGCCAAGAGACCCAGTACTTC.